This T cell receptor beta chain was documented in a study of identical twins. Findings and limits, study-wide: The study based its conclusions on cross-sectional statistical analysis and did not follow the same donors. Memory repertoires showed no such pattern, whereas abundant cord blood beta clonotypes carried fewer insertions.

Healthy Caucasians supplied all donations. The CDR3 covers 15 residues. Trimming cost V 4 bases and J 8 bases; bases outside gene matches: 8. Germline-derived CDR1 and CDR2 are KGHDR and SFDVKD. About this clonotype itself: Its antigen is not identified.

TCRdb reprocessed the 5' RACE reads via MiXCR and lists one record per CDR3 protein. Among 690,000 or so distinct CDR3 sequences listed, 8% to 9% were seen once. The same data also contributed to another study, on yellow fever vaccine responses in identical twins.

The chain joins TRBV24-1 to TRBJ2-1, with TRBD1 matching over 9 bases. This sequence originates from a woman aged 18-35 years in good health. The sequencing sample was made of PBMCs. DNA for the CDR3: TGTGCCACCAGTGACACCGGGACAGGGATCCATGAGCAGTTCTTC. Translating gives CATSDTGTGIHEQFF.